Listed below are T cell receptor beta chains from one sample, sequenced in a study of cytomegalovirus exposure and HLA in healthy donors. Clones were sequenced by immunoSEQ multiplex PCR, and TCRdb holds only the in-frame ones, with some missing. The listing contains some 70,000 clones. Sequencing was performed on PBMCs. These TCRs come from a female donor in good health and CMV-seropositive. Each CDR3 is given with its conserved first and last residue. The D gene is left open where the match is weak. Not every row has a clone size; where given, it reads once, few, many or a size class.

J gene,clone size,V gene,D gene,CDR3 DNA,CDR3 protein
TRBJ2-3,NA,TRBV18,TRBD1,TGTGCCAGCTCATCGATGGGGACAGGGGGCACAGATACGCAGTATTTT,CASSSMGTGGTDTQYF
TRBJ2-7,NA,TRBV30,TRBD2,TGTGCCTGGAGGCCTACTAGCGGATACGAGCAGTACTTC,CAWRPTSGYEQYF
TRBJ2-2,NA,TRBV28,TRBD2,TGTGCCAGCAGTTTGTGGGGACTAGCGGGAGGACCCGGGGAGCTGTTTTTT,CASSLWGLAGGPGELFF
TRBJ2-7,NA,TRBV19,TRBD1,TGTGCCAGTAGTAGTGGGACAGCGCGCGCCGCTCTCGAGCAGTACTTC,CASSSGTARAALEQYF
TRBJ1-2,NA,TRBV19,NA,TGTGCCAGTAGTGCCAGGACTGCTCCTAACTATGGCTACACCTTC,CASSARTAPNYGYTF
TRBJ2-6,NA,TRBV4-3,TRBD2,TGCGCCAGCAGCCAAGGGACTAGCAGCTCTGGGGCCAACGTCCTGACTTTC,CASSQGTSSSGANVLTF
TRBJ2-7,NA,TRBV6-1,NA,TGTGCCAGCAGTGGGAGGGCCTCACCCTACGAGCAGTACTTC,CASSGRASPYEQYF
TRBJ2-3,NA,TRBV19,TRBD2,TGTGCCAGTAGTATAGATCAGCCTCTAGCGGGAGGGATGTACACAGATACGCAGTATTTT,CASSIDQPLAGGMYTDTQYF
TRBJ2-1,NA,TRBV5-1,NA,TGCGCCAGCAGTTTGGGACTTTCCTACAATGAGCAGTTCTTC,CASSLGLSYNEQFF
TRBJ1-1,NA,TRBV5-1,NA,TGCGCCAGCAGCTTGGGCCACAGGGATAACACTGAAGCTTTCTTT,CASSLGHRDNTEAFF
TRBJ2-2,NA,TRBV4-3,TRBD2,TGCGCCAGCAGCCAAGATCAAACTAGCGGGGGGCCTGCGGCGGGCACCGGGGAGCTGTTTTTT,CASSQDQTSGGPAAGTGELFF
TRBJ2-7,NA,TRBV7-9,TRBD1,TGTGCCAGCAGCTTAGCGCTATCAGGGGGATCCTACGAGCAGTACTTC,CASSLALSGGSYEQYF
TRBJ2-2,NA,TRBV7-2,NA,TGTGCCAGCAGCTACCGTATGAGCACCGGGGAGCTGTTTTTT,CASSYRMSTGELFF
TRBJ1-1,NA,TRBV19,TRBD1,TGTGCCAGTAGTACCCAGACAGGGGGCGGTAAGATGAACACTGAAGCTTTCTTT,CASSTQTGGGKMNTEAFF
TRBJ2-4,NA,TRBV30,TRBD1,TGTGCCTACGCCGGGACAGGGTTTTCAGGCAAAAACATTCAGTACTTC,CAYAGTGFSGKNIQYF
TRBJ2-3,NA,TRBV20-1,NA,TGCAGTGCAGCCGCTTCAGATACGCAGTATTTT,CSAAASDTQYF
TRBJ2-1,NA,TRBV15,NA,TGTGCCACCAGCAGAGAGCGGCGGAAGACCTACAATGAGCAGTTCTTC,CATSRERRKTYNEQFF
TRBJ1-5,NA,TRBV19,TRBD1,TGTGCCAGTAGTTCAGGACAGGGTTTTTGGCCCCAGCATTTT,CASSSGQGFWPQHF
TRBJ2-2,NA,TRBV10-1,NA,TGCGCCAGCAGTGAGTCGGACAGCGGGGAGCTGTTTTTT,CASSESDSGELFF
TRBJ1-1,NA,TRBV7-9,NA,TGTGCCAGCAGCCTTCGACAGGCCCAAGCTTTCTTT,CASSLRQAQAFF
TRBJ1-5,NA,TRBV5-5,NA,TGTGCCAGCAGCGTAGAGGGATTCCAGCCCCAGCATTTT,CASSVEGFQPQHF
TRBJ2-1,NA,TRBV4-1,TRBD2,TGCGCCAGCAGCCCAATCAGCGGGAGCGGGTATGAGCAGTTCTTC,CASSPISGSGYEQFF
TRBJ1-1,medium-sized,TRBV9,NA,TGTGCCAGCAGCGGACTAACAGAGACTGAAGCTTTCTTT,CASSGLTETEAFF
TRBJ2-3,NA,TRBV9,TRBD2,TGTGCCAGCAGCGACCCGGGGATAGCGGGGGGAGCAGATACGCAGTATTTT,CASSDPGIAGGADTQYF
TRBJ1-5,NA,TRBV11-2,NA,TGTGCCAGCAGCTTAGATCTTAGTCAGCCCCAGCATTTT,CASSLDLSQPQHF
TRBJ2-2,NA,TRBV5-4,TRBD2,TGTGCCAGCAGCGTGATAGCGGGGAACACCGGGGAGCTGTTTTTT,CASSVIAGNTGELFF
TRBJ1-4,NA,TRBV6-1,NA,TGTGCCAGCAGTGGAAGGACAGCTGGAACTAATGAAAAACTGTTTTTT,CASSGRTAGTNEKLFF
TRBJ2-1,NA,TRBV5-1,TRBD2,TGCGCCAGCAGGCTGAACCTTGGGACTAGCAATGAGCAGTTCTTC,CASRLNLGTSNEQFF
TRBJ1-1,NA,TRBV5-5,NA,TGTGCCAGCAGCCCTGGCCCATTCGGGGGGACCGAAGCTTTCTTT,CASSPGPFGGTEAFF
TRBJ2-4,NA,TRBV30,TRBD1,TGTGCCTGGAGTCCTTTTGCCGACAGGGGTGCAAGCATTCAGTACTTC,CAWSPFADRGASIQYF
TRBJ2-3,NA,TRBV9,TRBD2,TGTGCCAGCAGCGTAGAGGGACTAGCAGGAGATACGCAGTATTTT,CASSVEGLAGDTQYF
TRBJ2-4,NA,TRBV6-5,TRBD2,TGTGCCAACACCCCCGGACTAGCGAGGAACATTCAGTACTTC,CANTPGLARNIQYF
TRBJ2-5,NA,TRBV5-1,TRBD1,TGCGCCAGCAGCCCGACAGGGGGTTCGGGAGAGACCCAGTACTTC,CASSPTGGSGETQYF
TRBJ2-2,NA,TRBV5-1,TRBD2,TGCGCCAGCAGCCTGGAGGGGACTAGCGGGGGCTCCACCGGGGAGCTGTTTTTT,CASSLEGTSGGSTGELFF
TRBJ2-7,NA,TRBV6-6,TRBD2,TGTGCCAGCAGTTACGGGCGACTAGCGTCCTACGAGCAGTACTTC,CASSYGRLASYEQYF
TRBJ1-1,NA,TRBV2,TRBD1,TGTGCCAGCAGTCCAGACGACAGGGAGGTGAACACTGAAGCTTTCTTT,CASSPDDREVNTEAFF
TRBJ2-7,NA,TRBV14,NA,TGTGCCAGCAGCCAAGTGGGCCCCGGGCAGTACTTC,CASSQVGPGQYF
TRBJ2-2,NA,TRBV6-4,NA,TGTGCCAGCAGTTCCGGGAAGGACACCGGGGAGCTGTTTTTT,CASSSGKDTGELFF
TRBJ1-1,NA,TRBV5-1,NA,TGCGCCAGCAGCTTAGAAATTCCCACAGGGTCCACTGAAGCTTTCTTT,CASSLEIPTGSTEAFF
TRBJ2-1,NA,TRBV9,TRBD1,TGTGCCAGCAGCGTAGCGACAGGGTCCCTTTACAATGAGCAGTTCTTC,CASSVATGSLYNEQFF
TRBJ2-1,NA,TRBV7-2,TRBD2,TGTGCCAGCAGCGCCCCCGGGACTAGGTACAATGAGCAGTTCTTC,CASSAPGTRYNEQFF